This T cell receptor beta chain was captured by sequencing in a study of graft-versus-host responses after intestinal transplantation. Study results and limitations: Among recipient marrow samples, GvH clones were found; some appeared first in ileum or blood.

On this clone: Antigen unknown.

Sequencing was performed with immunoSEQ multiplex PCR; in TCRdb, only in-frame clones are kept and a portion is missing. The sample carries tens of thousands of clones, about nine tenths recorded once. This TCR derives from a human donor who received an intestinal transplant. Here the sequenced sample was unstimulated CD4+ T cells sorted from spleen or lymph node cells, taken before intestinal transplant.

The CDR3 region is CASSFGSGTGNTIYF. CDR3 bases: TGTGCCAGCAGCTTCGGGAGCGGTACTGGAAACACCATATATTTT. This chain connects TRBV7-8 to TRBJ1-3; the D is unclear. Germline assignment: CDR1 SGHVS and CDR2 FQNEAQ. The germline V and J ends were trimmed by 3 bases and 2 bases, with 11 bases remaining between them. The CDR3 has 15 residues.